A single sample is the source of the 17 T cell receptor beta chains below, sequenced in a study of Tregs in tolerant kidney transplant recipients. Clones were read by immunoSEQ multiplex PCR, and TCRdb kept only the in-frame ones, dropping some. Here the sample spans about 87,000 clones, approximately 94% being singletons. Source: CD4+ T cells from blood, taken before the transplant. These receptors all come from a human donor who received a combined kidney and bone marrow transplant.

This chain links TRBV23-1 with TRBJ1-6; possibly TRBD1 for D (5 bases). TRBV23-1 is known as an ORF, though its function is uncertain. The CDR3 runs 13 residues. The ends were cut back, 3 bases at V and 13 bases at J, with 13 bases in the middle. The CDR3 DNA follows: TGCGCCAGCAGTCACAGAAGAGCAGGGCCCCTCCACTTT. Translating it yields CASSHRRAGPLHF.

V is TRBV11-3 and J is TRBJ2-7; the D gene is possibly TRBD2 (6 bases). The CDR3 sequence is 14 residues long. Germline V gene sequence: CDR1 SGHNT, CDR2 YENEEA. Trimming cost V 0 bases and J 5 bases, with 11 bases left between them. Written as DNA, the CDR3 is TGTGCCAGCAGCTTAGATCGGGAGTTTCACGAGCAGTACTTC. Protein sequence: CASSLDREFHEQYF.

The rearrangement joins TRBV19 to TRBJ2-1; TRBD1 matches at 7 bases. CDR3 length: 13 amino acids. The J segment lost 9 bases and the V segment lost 9 bases, leaving 11 bases of the junction unmatched. Germline values: CDR1 LNHDA, CDR2 SQIVND (reference sequence). The CDR3 DNA reads as TGTGCCAGCCGGGACAGAGGGAATGGTGAGCAGTTCTTC. Its translation is CASRDRGNGEQFF.

The chain uses TRBV18 and TRBJ1-2; 9 nucleotides line up with TRBD1. V lost 4 bases, J lost 6 bases, and 9 bases stayed unmatched. Germline V lookup: CDR1 KGHSH, CDR2 LQKENI. The CDR3 totals 15 residues. In nucleotides, the CDR3 is TGTGCCAGCTCACGTCCGGGACAGGGAAGGAATGGCTACACCTTC. It translates to CASSRPGQGRNGYTF.

The gene calls are TRBV25-1 and TRBJ1-1, with 7 positions matching TRBD1. J was trimmed by 1 base and V by 6 bases; bases with no gene match: 8. The CDR3 length is 15 residues. Germline V gene sequence: CDR1 MGHDK, CDR2 SYGVNS. The CDR3 loop is CASRQTGTANTEAFF. In DNA form, the CDR3 reads TGTGCCAGCAGACAAACCGGGACAGCGAACACTGAAGCTTTCTTT.

The rearrangement links TRBV29-1 to TRBJ2-1; 7 bases match TRBD1. Germline V lookup: CDR1 SQVTM, CDR2 ANQGSEA. V shed 4 bases and J 15 bases; nucleotides not matched to a gene: 6. The CDR3 is 10 amino acids. CDR3: CSVARQGPFF. CDR3 nucleotide sequence: TGCAGCGTTGCAAGACAGGGACCGTTCTTC.

The chain combines TRBV7-9 with TRBJ2-3, with TRBD2 identical over 7 bases. Germline assignment: CDR1 SEHNR and CDR2 FQNEAQ (reference sequence). The CDR3 runs 15 residues. V lost 1 base to trimming and J lost 1 base; unmatched junction nucleotides: 2. CDR3 sequence (DNA): TGTGCCAGCAGCTTAGGCGGGGGACGCACAGATACGCAGTATTTT. Translation: CASSLGGGRTDTQYF.

V and J are TRBV7-2 and TRBJ1-5; 8 bases fit TRBD1. CDR1 SGHTA and CDR2 FQGNSA come from the germline V gene. The CDR3 runs to 14 residues. Trimming removed 5 bases from V and 4 bases from J; junction bases left unmatched: 4. The CDR3 protein is CASSTRTGNQPQHF. The CDR3 nucleotides read TGTGCCAGCAGCACCCGGACAGGGAATCAGCCCCAGCATTTT.

This clone has just one count. The chain uses TRBV4-2 and TRBJ1-2; D perhaps matches TRBD1 (5 bases). Between the trimmed V and J ends, which lost 1 base and 4 bases, there was a span of 19 bases. The CDR3 is 17 amino acids. The V gene's germline CDR1 is LGHNA and CDR2 YNFKEQ. CDR3 coding DNA: TGTGCCAGCAGCCAAGTTGGGGGGACCCGAGTAGGCTATGGCTACACCTTC. Translated: CASSQVGGTRVGYGYTF.

This clone turned up a few times. The chain has TRBV11-3 and TRBJ2-7, with 9 nucleotides matching TRBD2. There are 17 residues in the CDR3. Trimming cost V 6 bases and J 6 bases; bases outside gene matches: 18. The germline gives CDR1 SGHNT, CDR2 YENEEA. The CDR3 nucleotides read TGTGCCAGCAGTCCACCTCTAGCGGGAATTCCGTTCGGCGAGCAGTACTTC. It is translated as CASSPPLAGIPFGEQYF.

This clone was seen a single time. The chain links TRBV5-4 to TRBJ1-2; D gene unclear. The CDR3 covers 15 residues. V was clipped by 0 bases and J by 2 bases, with 11 bases between them. Germline V gives CDR1 SGHNT, CDR2 YYREEE (reference sequence). The CDR3 nucleotides are TGTGCCAGCAGCTTGGCCGGGAATGCCAACTATGGCTACACCTTC. It specifies CASSLAGNANYGYTF.

The rearrangement joins TRBV5-1 to TRBJ2-2; 9 bases map to TRBD2. The CDR3 is 16 amino acids. Germline loops: CDR1 SGHRS, CDR2 YFSETQ. Germline trimming cut 6 bases from V and 6 bases from J; bases unmatched to any gene: 12. The CDR3 region is CASTLGGGADSGELFF. As DNA, the CDR3 is TGCGCCAGCACCCTCGGCGGGGGGGCCGACTCCGGGGAGCTGTTTTTT.

CDR3: CASSTSGTTDTQYF. The DNA of the CDR3 is TGTGCCAGCTCGACTAGCGGGACCACAGATACGCAGTATTTT. V gene TRBV18 combines with J gene TRBJ2-3, with 11 bases lining up with TRBD2. Trimming at V came to 6 bases and at J to 2 bases, leaving 1 base not matched to a gene. The CDR3 covers 14 residues. Per germline, CDR1 KGHSH and CDR2 LQKENI.

The chain uses TRBV27 and TRBJ1-1, with TRBD1 as a possible D gene (5 bases). In germline, CDR1 is MNHEY, CDR2 SMNVEV (reference sequence). V was clipped by 4 bases and J by 5 bases, with 14 bases between them. CDR3 size: 14 residues. For the CDR3, the DNA is TGTGCCAGCAGTTGGGGCAGTTCCCCGACTGAAGCTTTCTTT. It encodes CASSWGSSPTEAFF.

V and J are TRBV10-2 and TRBJ2-1; D is possibly TRBD1 (5 bases). From germline, CDR1 is WSHSY and CDR2 SAAADI. Trimming pared 7 bases from V and 7 bases from J, leaving 11 bases between. The CDR3 is 12 amino acids. CDR3 in amino acids: CASMLRGNEQFF. The CDR3 coding sequence is TGCGCCAGCATGCTTAGGGGAAATGAGCAGTTCTTC.

The chain employs TRBV28 and TRBJ2-7, with D maybe TRBD2 (5 bases). Trimming shortened V by 2 bases and J by 0 bases, and 14 bases separated the two germline ends. This CDR3 is 16 amino acids long. From germline, CDR1 is MDHEN and CDR2 SYDVKM. This CDR3 reads CASSLGGGLSSYEQYF. The CDR3, as DNA: TGTGCCAGCAGTTTAGGAGGTGGACTGAGCTCCTACGAGCAGTACTTC.

The chain couples TRBV30 to TRBJ1-1; D gene uncertain. Germline loops: CDR1 GTSNPN, CDR2 SVGIG (reference sequence). The CDR3 spans 13 residues. Trimming left V 0 bases short and J 7 bases short, with 12 bases between. CDR3 in amino acids: CAWSVDSQREAFF. In DNA form, the CDR3 reads TGTGCCTGGAGTGTAGATTCCCAGCGTGAAGCTTTCTTT.